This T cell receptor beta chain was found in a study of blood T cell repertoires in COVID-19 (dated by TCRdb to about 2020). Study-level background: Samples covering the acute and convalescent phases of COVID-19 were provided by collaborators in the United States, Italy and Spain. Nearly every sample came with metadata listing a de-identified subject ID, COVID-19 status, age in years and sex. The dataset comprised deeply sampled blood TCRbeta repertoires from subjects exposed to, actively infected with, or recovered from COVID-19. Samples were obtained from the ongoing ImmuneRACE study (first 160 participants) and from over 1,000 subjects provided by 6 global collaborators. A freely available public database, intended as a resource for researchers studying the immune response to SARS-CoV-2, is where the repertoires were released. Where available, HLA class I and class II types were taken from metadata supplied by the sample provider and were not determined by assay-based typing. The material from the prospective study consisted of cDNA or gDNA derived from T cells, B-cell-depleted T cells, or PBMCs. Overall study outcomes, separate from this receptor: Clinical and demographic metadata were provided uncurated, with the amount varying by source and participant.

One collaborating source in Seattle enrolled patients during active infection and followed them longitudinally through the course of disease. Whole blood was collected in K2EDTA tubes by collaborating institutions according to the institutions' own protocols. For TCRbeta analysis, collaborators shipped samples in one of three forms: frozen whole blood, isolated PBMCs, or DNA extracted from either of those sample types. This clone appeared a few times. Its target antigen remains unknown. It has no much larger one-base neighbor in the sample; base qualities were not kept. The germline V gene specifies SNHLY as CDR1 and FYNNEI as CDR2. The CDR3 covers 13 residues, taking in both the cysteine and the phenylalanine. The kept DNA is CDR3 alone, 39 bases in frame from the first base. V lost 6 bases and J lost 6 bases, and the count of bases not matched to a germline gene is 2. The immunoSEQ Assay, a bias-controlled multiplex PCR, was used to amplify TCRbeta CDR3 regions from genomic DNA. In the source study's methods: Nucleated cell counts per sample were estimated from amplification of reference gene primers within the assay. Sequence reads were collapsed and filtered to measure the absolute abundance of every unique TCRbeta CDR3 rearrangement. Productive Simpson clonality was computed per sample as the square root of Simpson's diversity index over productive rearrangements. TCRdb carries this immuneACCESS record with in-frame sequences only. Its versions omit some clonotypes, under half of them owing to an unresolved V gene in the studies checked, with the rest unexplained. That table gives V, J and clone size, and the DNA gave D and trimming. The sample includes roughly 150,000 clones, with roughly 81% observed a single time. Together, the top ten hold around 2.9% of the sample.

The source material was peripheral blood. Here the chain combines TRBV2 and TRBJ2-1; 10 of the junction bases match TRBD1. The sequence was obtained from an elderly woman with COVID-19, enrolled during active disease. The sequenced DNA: TGTGCCAGCAGCCGGGACAGGGGCAATGAGCAGTTCTTC. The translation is CASSRDRGNEQFF. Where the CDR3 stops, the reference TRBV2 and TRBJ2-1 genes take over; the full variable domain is EPEVTQTPSHQVTQMGQEVILRCVPISNHLYFYWYRQILGQKVEFLVSFYNNEISEKSEIFDDQFSVERPDGSNFTLKIRSTKLEDSAMYFCASSRDRGNEQFFGPGTRLTVL.